This TCR beta chain emerged from a study of immune evolution from preneoplasia to lung adenocarcinoma. Sequenced by immunoSEQ multiplex PCR; TCRdb stores in-frame clones only, minus some. The sample has some 41,000 clones, over 75% seen once. Sequenced sample: FFPE invasive lung adenocarcinoma tissue. The receptor set was obtained from a person aged 55 to 75 with lung adenocarcinoma.

DNA for the CDR3: TGCGCCAGCAGCTCCGAGGGCGGGGGAGGGCCCAATCCGAGCTCCTACAATGAGCAGTTCTTC. Amino acids: CASSSEGGGGPNPSSYNEQFF. This rearrangement joins TRBV5-1 to TRBJ2-1, with 7 bases that match TRBD2. The CDR3 contains 21 residues. Germline CDR1 SGHRS, CDR2 YFSETQ. Trimming took 3 bases from V and 0 from J; bases not matched to a gene: 21.